This T cell receptor (beta chain) was identified during a study of shared clonotypes between healthy human individuals. The germline gives CDR1 SGHTA, CDR2 FQGNSA. The trim removed 2 bases at V and 9 bases at J, leaving 10 bases unmatched. The CDR3 sequence is 15 residues long. Every immunoSEQ plate was one replicate of a subset's evenly spread DNA. Sequencing used immunoSEQ multiplex PCR; TCRdb keeps in-frame clones, though not all of them. The sample yields some 2.1 million clones, 95% seen once. Sequenced: naive CD4+ T cells sorted from blood. Subset described: CD45RA+ positively selected. The clonotype originates from a man between 18 and 29 years old in good health. The chain carries TRBV7-2 and TRBJ2-1; 7 bases line up with TRBD1. The CDR3 DNA follows: TGTGCCAGCAGCTTATCTCACCAGAGGGGGCGTGAGCAGTTCTTC. Its translation is CASSLSHQRGREQFF.